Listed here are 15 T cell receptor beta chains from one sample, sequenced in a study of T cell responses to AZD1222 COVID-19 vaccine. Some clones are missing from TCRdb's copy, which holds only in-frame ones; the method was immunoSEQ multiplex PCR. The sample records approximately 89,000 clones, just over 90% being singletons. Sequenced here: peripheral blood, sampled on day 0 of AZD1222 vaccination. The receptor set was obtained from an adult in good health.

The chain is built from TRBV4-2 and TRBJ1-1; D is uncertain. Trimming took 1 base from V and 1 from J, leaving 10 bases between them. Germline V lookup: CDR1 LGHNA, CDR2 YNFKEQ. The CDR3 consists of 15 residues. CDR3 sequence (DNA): TGTGCCAGCAGCCAAGGTGTTTCCAAGAACACTGAAGCTTTCTTT. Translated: CASSQGVSKNTEAFF.

This CDR3 is CASSPPATNGETQYF. CDR3 DNA sequence: TGTGCCAGCTCACCACCGGCAACGAACGGGGAGACCCAGTACTTC. V is TRBV18 and J is TRBJ2-5; D call uncertain. V was trimmed by 0 bases and J by 5 bases, leaving 13 bases between them. This CDR3 region has 15 residues. From germline, CDR1 is KGHSH and CDR2 LQKENI.

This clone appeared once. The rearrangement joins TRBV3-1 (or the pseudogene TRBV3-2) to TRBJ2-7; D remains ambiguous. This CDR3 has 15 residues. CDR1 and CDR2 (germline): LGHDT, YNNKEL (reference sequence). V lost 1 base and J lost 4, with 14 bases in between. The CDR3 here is CASSQGLGVWYEQYF. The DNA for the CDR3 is TGTGCCAGCAGCCAAGGGTTAGGAGTCTGGTACGAGCAGTACTTC.

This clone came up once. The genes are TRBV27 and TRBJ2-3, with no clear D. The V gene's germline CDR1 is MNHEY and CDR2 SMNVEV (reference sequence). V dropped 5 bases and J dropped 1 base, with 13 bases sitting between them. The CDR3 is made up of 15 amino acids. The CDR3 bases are TGTGCCAGCAGTCCCAGACTCCTTCGCACAGATACGCAGTATTTT. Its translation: CASSPRLLRTDTQYF.

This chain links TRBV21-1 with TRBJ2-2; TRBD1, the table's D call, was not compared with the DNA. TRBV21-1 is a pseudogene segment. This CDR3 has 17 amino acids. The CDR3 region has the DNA TGTGCCAGCAGCACATATAGGGACAAGGAAAACACCGGGGAGCTGTTTTTT. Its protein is CASSTYRDKENTGELFF.

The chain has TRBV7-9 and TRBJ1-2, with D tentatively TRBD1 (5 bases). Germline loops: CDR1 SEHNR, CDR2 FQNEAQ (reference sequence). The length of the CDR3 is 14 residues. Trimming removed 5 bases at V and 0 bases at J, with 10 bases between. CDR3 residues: CASSPGGSNYGYTF. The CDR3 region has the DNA TGTGCCAGCAGCCCCGGGGGATCTAACTATGGCTACACCTTC.

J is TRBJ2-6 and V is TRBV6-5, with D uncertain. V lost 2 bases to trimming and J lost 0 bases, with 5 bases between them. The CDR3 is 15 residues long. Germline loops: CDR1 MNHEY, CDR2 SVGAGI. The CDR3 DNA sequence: TGTGCCAGCAGTTACGGCGACTCTGGGGCCAACGTCCTGACTTTC. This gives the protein CASSYGDSGANVLTF.

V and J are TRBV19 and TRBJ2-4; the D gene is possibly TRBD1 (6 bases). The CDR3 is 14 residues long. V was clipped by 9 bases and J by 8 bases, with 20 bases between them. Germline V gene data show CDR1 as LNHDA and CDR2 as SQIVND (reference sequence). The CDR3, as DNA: TGTGCCAGCGCCCGGGTGTGGGGGCTCGACATTCAGTACTTC. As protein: CASARVWGLDIQYF.

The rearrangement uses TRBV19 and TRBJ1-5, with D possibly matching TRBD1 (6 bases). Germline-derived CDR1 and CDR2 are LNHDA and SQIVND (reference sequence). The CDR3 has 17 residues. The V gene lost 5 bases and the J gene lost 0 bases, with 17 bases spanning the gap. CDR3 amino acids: CASSLFRGGISNQPQHF. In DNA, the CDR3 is TGTGCCAGTAGTTTATTCAGGGGAGGGATTAGCAATCAGCCCCAGCATTTT. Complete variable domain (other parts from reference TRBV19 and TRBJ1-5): DGGITQSPKYLFRKEGQNVTLSCEQNLNHDAMYWYRQDPGQGLRLIYYSQIVNDFQKGDIAEGYSVSREKKESFPLTVTSAQKNPTAFYLCASSLFRGGISNQPQHFGDGTRLSIL.

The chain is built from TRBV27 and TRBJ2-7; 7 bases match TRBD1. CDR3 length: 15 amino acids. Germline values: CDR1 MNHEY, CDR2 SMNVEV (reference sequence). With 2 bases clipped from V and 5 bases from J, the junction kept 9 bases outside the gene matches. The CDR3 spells CASSLLGQAVHEQYF. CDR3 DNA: TGTGCCAGCAGTTTACTAGGACAGGCTGTCCACGAGCAGTACTTC.

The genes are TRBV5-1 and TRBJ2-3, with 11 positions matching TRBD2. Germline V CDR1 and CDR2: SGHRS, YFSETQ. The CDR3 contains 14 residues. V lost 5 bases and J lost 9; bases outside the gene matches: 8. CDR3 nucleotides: TGCGCCAGCAGAATAGCGGGAGGGCAGGGGACGCAGTATTTT. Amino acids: CASRIAGGQGTQYF.

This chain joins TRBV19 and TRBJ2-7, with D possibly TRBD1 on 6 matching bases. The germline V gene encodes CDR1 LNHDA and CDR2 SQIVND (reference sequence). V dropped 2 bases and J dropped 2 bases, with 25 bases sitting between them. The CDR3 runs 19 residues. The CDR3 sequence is CASSIRRYRENENPYEQYF. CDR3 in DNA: TGTGCCAGTAGTATACGTAGGTACAGGGAGAACGAAAACCCCTACGAGCAGTACTTC.

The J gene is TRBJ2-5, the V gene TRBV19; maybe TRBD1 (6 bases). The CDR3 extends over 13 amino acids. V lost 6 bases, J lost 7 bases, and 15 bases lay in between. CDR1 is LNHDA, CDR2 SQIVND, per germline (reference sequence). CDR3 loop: CASRLGQGVTQYF. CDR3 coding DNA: TGTGCCAGTAGGCTGGGACAAGGGGTGACCCAGTACTTC.

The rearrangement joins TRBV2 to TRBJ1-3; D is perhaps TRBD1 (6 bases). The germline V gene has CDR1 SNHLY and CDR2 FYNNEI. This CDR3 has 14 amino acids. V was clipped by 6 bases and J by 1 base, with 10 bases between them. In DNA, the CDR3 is TGTGCCAGCAGAGTGGACAGTTCTGGAAACACCATATATTTT. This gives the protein CASRVDSSGNTIYF.

The CDR3 nucleotides are TGTGCCAGCAGCAAATTGGCAACTACTAAGGGGGCCGGAAACACCATATATTTT. Residues: CASSKLATTKGAGNTIYF. The genes are TRBV21-1 and TRBJ1-3; the D segment call TRBD1 is taken from the table without a DNA check. TRBV21-1 is a documented pseudogene. The CDR3 totals 18 residues.